This T cell receptor (beta chain) was sequenced during a study of blood T cell repertoires in COVID-19. Per germline, CDR1 SGHDT and CDR2 YYEEEE. There are 13 residues in the CDR3. The germline V and J ends were trimmed by 3 bases and 2 bases, with 9 bases remaining between them. Only in-frame clones appear in the TCRdb table, and some are missing; sequencing was by immunoSEQ multiplex PCR. Found here are under 200,000 clones, approximately 91% of them singletons; the top ten hold more than 2%. This TCR was recovered from a man between 18 and 29 years old with acute or convalescent COVID-19. The chain links TRBV5-6 to TRBJ2-7; the D is unclear. The sample taken for sequencing was peripheral blood. The CDR3 sequence is CASSSGFTYEQYF. The DNA of the CDR3 is TGTGCCAGCAGCTCCGGTTTTACCTACGAGCAGTACTTC.